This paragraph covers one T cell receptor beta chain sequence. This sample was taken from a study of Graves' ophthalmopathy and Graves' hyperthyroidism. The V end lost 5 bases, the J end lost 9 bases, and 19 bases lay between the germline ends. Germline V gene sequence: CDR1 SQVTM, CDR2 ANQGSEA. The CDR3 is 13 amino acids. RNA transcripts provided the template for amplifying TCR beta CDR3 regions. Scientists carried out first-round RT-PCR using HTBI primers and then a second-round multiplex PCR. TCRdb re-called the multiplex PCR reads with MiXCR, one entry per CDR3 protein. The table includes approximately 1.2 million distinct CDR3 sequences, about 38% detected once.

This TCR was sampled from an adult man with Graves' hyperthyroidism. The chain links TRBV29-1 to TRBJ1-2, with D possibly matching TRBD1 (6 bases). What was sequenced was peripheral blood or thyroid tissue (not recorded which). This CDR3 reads CSVPGGRDTSYTF. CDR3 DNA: TGCAGCGTTCCCGGGGGGAGGGACACTAGCTACACCTTC.